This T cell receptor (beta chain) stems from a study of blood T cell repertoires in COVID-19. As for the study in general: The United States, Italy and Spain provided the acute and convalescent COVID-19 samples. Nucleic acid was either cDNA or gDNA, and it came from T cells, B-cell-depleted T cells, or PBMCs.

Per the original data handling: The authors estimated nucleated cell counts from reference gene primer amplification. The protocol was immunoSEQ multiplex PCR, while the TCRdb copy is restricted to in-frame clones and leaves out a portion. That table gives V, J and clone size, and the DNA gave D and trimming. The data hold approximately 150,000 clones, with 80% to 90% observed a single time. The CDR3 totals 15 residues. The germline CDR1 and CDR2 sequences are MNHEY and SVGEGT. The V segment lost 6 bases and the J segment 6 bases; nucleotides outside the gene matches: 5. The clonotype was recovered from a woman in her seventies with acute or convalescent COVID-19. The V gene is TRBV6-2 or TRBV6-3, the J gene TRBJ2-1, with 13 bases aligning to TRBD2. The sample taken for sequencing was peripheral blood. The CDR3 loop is CASSRTSGSPNEQFF. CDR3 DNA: TGTGCCAGCAGCCGGACTAGCGGGAGTCCCAATGAGCAGTTCTTC.